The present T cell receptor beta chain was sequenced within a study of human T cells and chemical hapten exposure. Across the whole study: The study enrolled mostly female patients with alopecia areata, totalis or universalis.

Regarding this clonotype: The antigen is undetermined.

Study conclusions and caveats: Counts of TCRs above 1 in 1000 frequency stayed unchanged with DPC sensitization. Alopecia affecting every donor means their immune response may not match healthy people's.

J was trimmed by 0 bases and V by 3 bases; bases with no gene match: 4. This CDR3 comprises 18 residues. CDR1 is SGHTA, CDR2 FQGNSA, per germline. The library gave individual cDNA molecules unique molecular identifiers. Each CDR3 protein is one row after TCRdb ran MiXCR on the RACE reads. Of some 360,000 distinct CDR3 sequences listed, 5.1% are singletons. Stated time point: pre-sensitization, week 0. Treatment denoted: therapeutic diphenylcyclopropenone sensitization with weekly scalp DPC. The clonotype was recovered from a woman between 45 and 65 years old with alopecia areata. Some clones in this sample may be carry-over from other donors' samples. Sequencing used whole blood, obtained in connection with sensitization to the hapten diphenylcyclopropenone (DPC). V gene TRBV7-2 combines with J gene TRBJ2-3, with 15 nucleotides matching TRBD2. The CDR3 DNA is TGTGCCAGCAGCTTGGGGACTAGCGGGAGGCCGAGCACAGATACGCAGTATTTT. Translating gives CASSLGTSGRPSTDTQYF.